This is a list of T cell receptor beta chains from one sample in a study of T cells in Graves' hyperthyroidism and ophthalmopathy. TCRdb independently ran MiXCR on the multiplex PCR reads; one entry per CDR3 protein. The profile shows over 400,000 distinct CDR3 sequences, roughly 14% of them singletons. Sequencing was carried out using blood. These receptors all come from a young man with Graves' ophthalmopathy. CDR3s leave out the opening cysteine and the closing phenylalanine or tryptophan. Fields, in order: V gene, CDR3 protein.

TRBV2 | ASSPYSAGETQY
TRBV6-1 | ASSDPKGAGQPQH
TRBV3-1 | ASSQGYGANVLT
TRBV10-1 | ASRKPGGPITEAF
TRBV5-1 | ASTQRLAANTGELF
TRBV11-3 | ASSETGSEAF
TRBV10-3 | AISGAGSNQPQH
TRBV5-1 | ASSSRQGLLAKNIQY
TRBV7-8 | ASSDTGDSPLH
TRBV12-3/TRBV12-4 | ASSTRTGYTDTQY
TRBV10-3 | AISERQESPLH
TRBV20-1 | SAKDFTKNIQY
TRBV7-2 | ASSQDILAGGRYEQY
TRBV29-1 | SVLEGTTNEKLF
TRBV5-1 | ASSWQGARETQY
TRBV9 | ASSPRQGESTF
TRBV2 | ASSYANEQY
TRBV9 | ASSGPGTNTEAF
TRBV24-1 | ATSEAGYGYT
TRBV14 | ASSQGSGSGTRELF
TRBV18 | ASSPSRDRVSTIY
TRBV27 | ASRPARLAGYNEQF
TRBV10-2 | ASTFWGGNTGELF
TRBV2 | ASSGGTTNEKLF